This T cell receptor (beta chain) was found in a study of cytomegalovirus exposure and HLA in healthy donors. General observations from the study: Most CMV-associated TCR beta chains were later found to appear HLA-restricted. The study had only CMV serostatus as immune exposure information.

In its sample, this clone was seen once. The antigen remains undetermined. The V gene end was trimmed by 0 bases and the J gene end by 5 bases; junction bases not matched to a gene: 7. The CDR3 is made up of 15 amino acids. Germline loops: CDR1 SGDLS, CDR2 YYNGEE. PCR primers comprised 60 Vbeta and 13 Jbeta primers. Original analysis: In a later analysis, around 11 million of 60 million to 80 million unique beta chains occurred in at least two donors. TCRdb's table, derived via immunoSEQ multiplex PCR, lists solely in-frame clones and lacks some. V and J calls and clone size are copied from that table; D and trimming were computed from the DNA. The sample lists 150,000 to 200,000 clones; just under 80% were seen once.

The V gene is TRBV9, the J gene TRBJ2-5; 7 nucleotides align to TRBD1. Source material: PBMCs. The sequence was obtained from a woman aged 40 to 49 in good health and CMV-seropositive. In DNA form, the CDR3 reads TGTGCCAGCAGCGTAGATAAGGGGGCGAGCGAGACCCAGTACTTC. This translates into CASSVDKGASETQYF.